This T cell receptor (beta chain) was documented in a study of shared clonotypes between healthy human individuals. Produced via immunoSEQ multiplex PCR; TCRdb's table is partial and in-frame only. The sample contains roughly 2,000,000 clones, 93% of which appear only once. Germline CDR1 and CDR2: SGDLS and YYNGEE. The CDR3 consists of 15 residues. J gave up 4 bases and V 4 bases, and 7 bases lay outside the gene matches. Cells designated naive CD8 were CD45RO-negative and were positively selected for CCR7, with terminally differentiated effector memory CD45RA+ cells excluded. The rearrangement uses TRBV9 and TRBJ2-1; 8 bases are shared with TRBD1. The clonotype originates from a man younger than 35 in good health. Some clones in this sample may be carry-over from other donors' samples. Sequenced sample: naive CD8+ T cells from PBMCs. The CDR3 sequence is CASSPQGATYNEQFF. The CDR3 DNA is TGTGCCAGCAGCCCCCAGGGGGCTACGTACAATGAGCAGTTCTTC.